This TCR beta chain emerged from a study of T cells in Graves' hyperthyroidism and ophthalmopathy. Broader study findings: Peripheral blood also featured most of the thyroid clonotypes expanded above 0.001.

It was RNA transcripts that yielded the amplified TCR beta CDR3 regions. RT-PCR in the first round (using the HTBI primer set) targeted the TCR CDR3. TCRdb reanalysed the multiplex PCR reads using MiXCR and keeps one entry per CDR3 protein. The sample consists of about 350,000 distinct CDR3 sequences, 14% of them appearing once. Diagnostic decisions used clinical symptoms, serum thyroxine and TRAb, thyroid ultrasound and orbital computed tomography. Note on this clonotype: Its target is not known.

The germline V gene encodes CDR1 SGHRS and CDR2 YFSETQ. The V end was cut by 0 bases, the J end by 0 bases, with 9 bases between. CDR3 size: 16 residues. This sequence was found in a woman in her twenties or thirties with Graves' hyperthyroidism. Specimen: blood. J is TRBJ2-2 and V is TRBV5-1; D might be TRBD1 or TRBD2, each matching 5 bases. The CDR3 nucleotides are TGCGCCAGCAGCTTGGGGGACGTTACGAACACCGGGGAGCTGTTTTTT. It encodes CASSLGDVTNTGELFF.